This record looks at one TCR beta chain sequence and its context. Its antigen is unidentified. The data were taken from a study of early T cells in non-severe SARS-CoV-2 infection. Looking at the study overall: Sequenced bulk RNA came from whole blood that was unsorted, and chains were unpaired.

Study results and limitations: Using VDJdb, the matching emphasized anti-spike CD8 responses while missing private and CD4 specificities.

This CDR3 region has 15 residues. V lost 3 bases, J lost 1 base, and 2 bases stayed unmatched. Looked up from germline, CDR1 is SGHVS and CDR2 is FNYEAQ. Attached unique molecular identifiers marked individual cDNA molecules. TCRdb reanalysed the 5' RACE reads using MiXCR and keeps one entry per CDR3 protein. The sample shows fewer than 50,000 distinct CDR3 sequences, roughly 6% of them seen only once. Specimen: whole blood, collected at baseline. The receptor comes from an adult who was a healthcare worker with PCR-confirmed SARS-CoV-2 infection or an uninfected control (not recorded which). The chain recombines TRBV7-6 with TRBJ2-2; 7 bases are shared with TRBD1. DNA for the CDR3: TGTGCCAGCAGCTTGGACAGGATGAACACCGGGGAGCTGTTTTTT. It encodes CASSLDRMNTGELFF.